The rows below give T cell receptor beta chains drawn from one sample of a study of PD-1 blockade in classical Hodgkin lymphoma. Sequencing was performed with immunoSEQ multiplex PCR; in TCRdb, only in-frame clones are kept and a portion is missing. In the table there are some 50,000 clones, around 74% of which are singletons. The sample in question was peripheral blood mononuclear cells (PBMCs), obtained before the fourth cycle of nivolumab. These receptors originate from a human donor with classical Hodgkin lymphoma. The CDR3 runs from the conserved cysteine through the conserved F or W. The D gene is left open where the match is weak. Some rows mark clone size as missing; the rest say once, few, many or name a class of expanded clone.

CDR3aa: CASSLNTGQPQHF
CDR3nt: TGTGCCAGCAGCTTGAACACGGGTCAGCCCCAGCATTTT
d_gene: -
j_gene: TRBJ1-5
abundance: -
v_gene: TRBV5-4

CDR3aa: CASEGTGETQYF
CDR3nt: TGTGCCAGCGAAGGGACAGGGGAGACCCAGTACTTC
d_gene: TRBD1
j_gene: TRBJ2-5
abundance: -
v_gene: TRBV2

CDR3aa: CAILLQPANTGELFF
CDR3nt: TGTGCTATTCTCCTCCAGCCAGCGAACACCGGGGAGCTGTTTTTT
d_gene: -
j_gene: TRBJ2-2
abundance: once
v_gene: TRBV7-7

CDR3aa: CASSESGMGTEAFF
CDR3nt: TGCGCCAGCAGTGAGTCGGGTATGGGAACTGAAGCTTTCTTT
d_gene: -
j_gene: TRBJ1-1
abundance: -
v_gene: TRBV10-1

CDR3aa: CASSLGPAGGGNTQYF
CDR3nt: TGTGCCAGCAGCTTAGGGCCAGCGGGAGGTGGAAATACGCAGTATTTT
d_gene: TRBD2
j_gene: TRBJ2-3
abundance: -
v_gene: TRBV7-9

CDR3aa: CASSPIRTGSSNQPQHF
CDR3nt: TGTGCCAGTAGTCCCATAAGGACAGGGAGTAGCAATCAGCCCCAGCATTTT
d_gene: TRBD1
j_gene: TRBJ1-5
abundance: -
v_gene: TRBV19

CDR3aa: CASSFFGAMDYTF
CDR3nt: TGTGCCAGCAGTTTCTTCGGCGCTATGGACTACACCTTC
d_gene: -
j_gene: TRBJ1-2
abundance: few
v_gene: TRBV28

CDR3aa: CASSALRGSTDTQYF
CDR3nt: TGTGCCAGCAGCGCCCTCAGGGGTAGCACAGATACGCAGTATTTT
d_gene: -
j_gene: TRBJ2-3
abundance: -
v_gene: TRBV11-2

CDR3aa: CASSAVGTDNYGYTF
CDR3nt: TGTGCCAGCAGTGCGGTTGGGACAGATAACTATGGCTACACCTTC
d_gene: TRBD1
j_gene: TRBJ1-2
abundance: -
v_gene: TRBV6-1

CDR3aa: CASSFGAAYSYEQYF
CDR3nt: TGTGCCAGTAGTTTCGGGGCAGCCTACTCCTACGAGCAGTACTTC
d_gene: -
j_gene: TRBJ2-7
abundance: -
v_gene: TRBV19

CDR3aa: CASMEFTSGNQGETQYF
CDR3nt: TGCGCCAGCATGGAGTTTACTAGCGGGAACCAAGGAGAGACCCAGTACTTC
d_gene: TRBD2
j_gene: TRBJ2-5
abundance: -
v_gene: TRBV5-1

CDR3aa: CASKGGLAGGEQYF
CDR3nt: TGTGCCAGCAAGGGGGGACTAGCGGGAGGCGAGCAGTACTTC
d_gene: TRBD2
j_gene: TRBJ2-7
abundance: -
v_gene: TRBV2

CDR3aa: CASSDTTGFLGGNQPQHF
CDR3nt: TGTGCCAGCAGCGACACAACAGGGTTCTTGGGGGGCAATCAGCCCCAGCATTTT
d_gene: -
j_gene: TRBJ1-5
abundance: -
v_gene: TRBV28